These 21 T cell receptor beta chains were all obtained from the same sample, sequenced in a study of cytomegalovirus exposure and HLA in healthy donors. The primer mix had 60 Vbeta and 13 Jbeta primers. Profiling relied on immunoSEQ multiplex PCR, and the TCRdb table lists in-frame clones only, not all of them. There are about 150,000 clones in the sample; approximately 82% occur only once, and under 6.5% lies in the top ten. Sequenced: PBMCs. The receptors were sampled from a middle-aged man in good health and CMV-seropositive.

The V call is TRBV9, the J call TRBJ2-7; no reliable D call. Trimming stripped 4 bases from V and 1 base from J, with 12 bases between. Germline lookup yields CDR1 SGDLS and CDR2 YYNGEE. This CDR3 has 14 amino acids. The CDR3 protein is CASSPERWSYEQYF. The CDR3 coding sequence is TGTGCCAGCAGCCCCGAGAGGTGGTCCTACGAGCAGTACTTC.

In DNA form, the CDR3 reads TGTGCCAGCAGTTTATCCTCTCAAGAGACCCAGTACTTC. Its translation is CASSLSSQETQYF. The chain links TRBV27 to TRBJ2-5; D is uncertain. The CDR3 has 13 residues. Germline lookup yields CDR1 MNHEY and CDR2 SMNVEV (reference sequence). Trimming took 0 bases from V and 2 from J, leaving 4 bases between them.

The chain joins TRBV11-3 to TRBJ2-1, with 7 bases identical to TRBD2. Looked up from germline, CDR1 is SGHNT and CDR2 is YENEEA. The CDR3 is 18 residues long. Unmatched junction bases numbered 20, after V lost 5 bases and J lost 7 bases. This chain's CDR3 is CASSVLSLLAAERNEQFF. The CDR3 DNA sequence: TGTGCCAGCAGCGTCCTTAGCCTTCTAGCGGCCGAAAGAAATGAGCAGTTCTTC.

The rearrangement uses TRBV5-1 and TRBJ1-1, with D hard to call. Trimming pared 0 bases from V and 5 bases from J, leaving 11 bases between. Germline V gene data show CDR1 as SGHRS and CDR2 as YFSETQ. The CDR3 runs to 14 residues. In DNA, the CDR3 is TGCGCCAGCAGCTTGGCTGGCAGGATGACTGAAGCTTTCTTT. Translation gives CASSLAGRMTEAFF. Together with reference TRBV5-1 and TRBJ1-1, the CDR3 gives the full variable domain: KAGVTQTPRYLIKTRGQQVTLSCSPISGHRSVSWYQQTPGQGLQFLFEYFSETQRNKGNFPGRFSGRQFSNSRSEMNVSTLELGDSALYLCASSLAGRMTEAFFGQGTRLTVV.

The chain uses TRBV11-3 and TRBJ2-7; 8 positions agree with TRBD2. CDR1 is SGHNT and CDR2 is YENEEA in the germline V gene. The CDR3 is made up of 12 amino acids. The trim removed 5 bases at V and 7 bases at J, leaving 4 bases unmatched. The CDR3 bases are TGTGCCAGCAGCCCGGGACTAGATGAGCAGTACGTC. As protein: CASSPGLDEQYV.

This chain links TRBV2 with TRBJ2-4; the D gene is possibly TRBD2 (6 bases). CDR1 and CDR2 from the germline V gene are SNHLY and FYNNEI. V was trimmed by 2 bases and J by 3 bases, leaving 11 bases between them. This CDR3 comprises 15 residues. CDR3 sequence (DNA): TGTGCCAGCAGTGAACTAGCGAGGGGCAAAAACATTCAGTACTTC. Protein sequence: CASSELARGKNIQYF.

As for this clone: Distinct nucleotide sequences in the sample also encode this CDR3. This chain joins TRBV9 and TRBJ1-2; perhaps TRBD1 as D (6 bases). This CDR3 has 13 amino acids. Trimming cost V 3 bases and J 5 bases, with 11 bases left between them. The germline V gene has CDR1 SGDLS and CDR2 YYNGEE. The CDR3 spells CASSADSLYGYTF. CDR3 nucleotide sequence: TGTGCCAGCAGCGCGGACAGTTTATATGGCTACACCTTC. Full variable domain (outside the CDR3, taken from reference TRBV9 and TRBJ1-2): DSGVTQTPKHLITATGQRVTLRCSPRSGDLSVYWYQQSLDQGLQFLIQYYNGEERAKGNILERFSAQQFPDLHSELNLSSLELGDSALYFCASSADSLYGYTFGSGTRLTVV.

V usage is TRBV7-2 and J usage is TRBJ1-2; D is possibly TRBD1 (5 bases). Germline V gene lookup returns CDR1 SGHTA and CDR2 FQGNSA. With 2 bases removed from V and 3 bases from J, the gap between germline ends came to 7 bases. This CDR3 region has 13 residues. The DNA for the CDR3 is TGTGCCAGCAGCTTACCGGGGGACTATGGCTACACCTTC. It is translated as CASSLPGDYGYTF. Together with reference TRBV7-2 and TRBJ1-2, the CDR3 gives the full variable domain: GAGVSQSPSNKVTEKGKDVELRCDPISGHTALYWYRQSLGQGLEFLIYFQGNSAPDKSGLPSDRFSAERTGGSVSTLTIQRTQQEDSAVYLCASSLPGDYGYTFGSGTRLTVV.

The CDR3 here is CVGTANTGELFF. CDR3 nucleotide sequence: TGTGTAGGGACAGCGAACACCGGGGAGCTGTTTTTT. The chain joins TRBV11-2 to TRBJ2-2, with 7 bases fitting TRBD1. Germline lookup yields CDR1 SGHAT and CDR2 FQNNGV. CDR3 size: 12 residues.

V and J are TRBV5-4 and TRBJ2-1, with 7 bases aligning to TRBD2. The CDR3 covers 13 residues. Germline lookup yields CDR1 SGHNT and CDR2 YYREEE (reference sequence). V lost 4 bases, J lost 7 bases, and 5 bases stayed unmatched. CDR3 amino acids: CASSPGGWNEQFF. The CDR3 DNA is TGTGCCAGCAGCCCGGGGGGTTGGAATGAGCAGTTCTTC.

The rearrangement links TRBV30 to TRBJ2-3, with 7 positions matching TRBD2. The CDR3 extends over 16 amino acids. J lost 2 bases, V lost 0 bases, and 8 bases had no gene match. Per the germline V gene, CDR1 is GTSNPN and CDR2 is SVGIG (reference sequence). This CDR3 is CAWSVSLATLTDTQYF. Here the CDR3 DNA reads TGTGCCTGGAGTGTGTCACTAGCGACCCTCACAGATACGCAGTATTTT.

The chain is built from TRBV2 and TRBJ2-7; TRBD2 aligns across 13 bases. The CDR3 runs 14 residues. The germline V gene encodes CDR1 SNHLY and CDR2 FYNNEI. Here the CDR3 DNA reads TGTGCCAGCAGTGAAATGGGGACTAGCGGGGAACAGAACGTC. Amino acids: CASSEMGTSGEQNV.

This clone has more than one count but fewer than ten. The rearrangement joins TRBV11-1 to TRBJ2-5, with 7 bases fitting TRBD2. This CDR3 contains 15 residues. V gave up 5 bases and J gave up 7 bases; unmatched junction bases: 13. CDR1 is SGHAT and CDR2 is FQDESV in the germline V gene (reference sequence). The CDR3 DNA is TGTGCCAGCAGCGCCTCGCGAGCGGGATTGGGGACCCAGTACTTC. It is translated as CASSASRAGLGTQYF.

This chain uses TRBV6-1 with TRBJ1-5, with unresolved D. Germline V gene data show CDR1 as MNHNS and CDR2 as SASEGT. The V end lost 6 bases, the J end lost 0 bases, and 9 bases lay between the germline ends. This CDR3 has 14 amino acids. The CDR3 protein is CASREAYSNQPQHF. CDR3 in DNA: TGTGCCAGCAGGGAGGCTTATAGCAATCAGCCCCAGCATTTT.

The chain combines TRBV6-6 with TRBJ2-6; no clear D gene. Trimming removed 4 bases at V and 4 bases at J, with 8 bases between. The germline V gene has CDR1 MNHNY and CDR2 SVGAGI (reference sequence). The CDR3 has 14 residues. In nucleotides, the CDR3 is TGTGCCAGCAGTTTTTCGTCCGGGGCCAACGTCCTGACTTTC. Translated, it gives CASSFSSGANVLTF.

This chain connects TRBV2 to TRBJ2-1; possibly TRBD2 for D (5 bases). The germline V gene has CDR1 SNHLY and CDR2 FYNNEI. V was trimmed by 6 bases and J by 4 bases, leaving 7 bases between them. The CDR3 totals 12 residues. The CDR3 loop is CASRWEYNEQFF. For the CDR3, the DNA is TGTGCCAGCAGATGGGAGTACAATGAGCAGTTCTTC.

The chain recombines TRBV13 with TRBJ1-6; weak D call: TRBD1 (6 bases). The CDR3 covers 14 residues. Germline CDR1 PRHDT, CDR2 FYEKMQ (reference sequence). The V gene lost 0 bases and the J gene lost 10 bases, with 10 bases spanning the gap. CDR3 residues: CASSLGGAASPLHF. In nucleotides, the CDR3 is TGTGCCAGCAGCTTAGGGGGGGCAGCGTCACCCCTCCACTTT.

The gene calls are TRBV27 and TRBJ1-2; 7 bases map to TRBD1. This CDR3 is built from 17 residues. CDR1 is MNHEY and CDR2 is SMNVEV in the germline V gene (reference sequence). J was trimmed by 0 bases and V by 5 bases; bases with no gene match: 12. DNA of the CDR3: TGTGCCAGCAGTCCCAGACAGGGCCGCGCTCCTAACTATGGCTACACCTTC. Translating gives CASSPRQGRAPNYGYTF.

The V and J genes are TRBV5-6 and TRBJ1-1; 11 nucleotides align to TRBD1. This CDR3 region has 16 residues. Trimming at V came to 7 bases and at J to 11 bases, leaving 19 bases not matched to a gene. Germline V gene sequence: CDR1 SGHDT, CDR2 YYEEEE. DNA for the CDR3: TGTGCCAGCGACACCGGGGGTGGACAGGGGGCGAGAGTGGCTTTCTTT. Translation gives CASDTGGGQGARVAFF.

CDR3 region: CASSKGQAHTEAFF. DNA for the CDR3: TGTGCCAGCAGTAAAGGACAGGCCCACACTGAAGCTTTCTTT. This chain uses TRBV2 with TRBJ1-1; 7 nucleotides match TRBD1. J gave up 3 bases and V 5 bases, and 6 bases lay outside the gene matches. The germline CDR1 and CDR2 sequences are SNHLY and FYNNEI. The CDR3 extends over 14 amino acids.

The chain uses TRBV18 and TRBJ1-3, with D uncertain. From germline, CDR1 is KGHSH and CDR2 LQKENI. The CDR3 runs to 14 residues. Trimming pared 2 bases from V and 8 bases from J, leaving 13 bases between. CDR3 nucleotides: TGTGCCAGCTCACCAAACCCAGGCGGGGACACCATATATTTT. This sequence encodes CASSPNPGGDTIYF.